Each of the 17 T cell receptor beta chains below was sequenced from the same sample in a study of early T cells in non-severe SARS-CoV-2 infection. MiXCR, applied by TCRdb to the 5' RACE reads, yields one record per CDR3 protein. The data contain about 70,000 distinct CDR3 sequences, 11% of them singletons. The specimen sequenced was whole blood. The receptors shown here come from an adult who was a healthcare worker with PCR-confirmed SARS-CoV-2 infection or an uninfected control (not recorded which).

The chain employs TRBV12-5 and TRBJ1-4; the D is unclear. V shed 7 bases and J shed 2 bases, with 8 bases lying between them. Germline V gene data show CDR1 as LGHNT and CDR2 as FRNRAP. CDR3 size: 13 residues. The CDR3 loop reads CASVGLTNEKLFF. The CDR3 DNA reads TGTGCTAGTGTGGGGTTGACTAATGAAAAACTGTTTTTT.

This clonotype was counted ten times or more. The chain couples TRBV4-3 to TRBJ2-3; 10 bases match TRBD2. This CDR3 is 16 amino acids long. Trimming cost V 4 bases and J 0 bases; bases outside gene matches: 4. CDR1 and CDR2 from the germline V gene are LGHNA and YSLEER. The CDR3 bases are TGCGCCAGCAGCCCTAGCGGGGGATCTAGCACAGATACGCAGTATTTT. This translates into CASSPSGGSSTDTQYF.

The chain carries TRBV7-6 and TRBJ2-1, with D hard to call. Trimming shortened V by 4 bases and J by 0 bases, and 16 bases separated the two germline ends. The CDR3 has 17 residues. Germline V gene sequence: CDR1 SGHVS, CDR2 FNYEAQ. The CDR3 DNA sequence: TGTGCCAGCAGCTCAAGTGTGAGTGGTCGCTCCTACAATGAGCAGTTCTTC. Translating it yields CASSSSVSGRSYNEQFF.

The gene calls are TRBV4-1 and TRBJ2-7; TRBD1 agrees at 8 bases. This CDR3 comprises 16 residues. CDR1 is MGHRA and CDR2 is YSYEKL in the germline V gene. V was clipped by 0 bases and J by 0 bases; unmatched bases: 4. DNA of the CDR3: TGCGCCAGCAGCCAAGAAGACAGGGGAAACTCCTACGAGCAGTACTTC. This codes for CASSQEDRGNSYEQYF.

This clonotype was observed many times. This chain links TRBV6-5 with TRBJ2-1, with D possibly being TRBD1 (6 bases). The CDR3 consists of 15 residues. Germline CDR1 is MNHEY and CDR2 is SVGAGI. Trimming left V 4 bases short and J 7 bases short, with 17 bases between. For the CDR3, the DNA is TGTGCCAGCAGTTTCACAGGGTGGGGAGAGAATGAGCAGTTCTTC. It translates to CASSFTGWGENEQFF.

A word on this clonotype: A much larger clone lies one base from this, so it may be a read error. The rearrangement uses TRBV10-3 and TRBJ2-3; possibly TRBD1 for D (6 bases). CDR1 is ENHRY and CDR2 is SYGVKD in the germline V gene. This CDR3 has 15 residues. CDR3 DNA: TGTGCCATCAGTGTCATGGGGGCTAGCACAGATCCGCAGTATTTT. Its protein product is CAISVMGASTDPQYF.

This clonotype was recorded many times. This chain joins TRBV24-1 and TRBJ2-3, with 8 bases identical to TRBD2. The J segment lost 3 bases and the V segment lost 3 bases, leaving 7 bases of the junction unmatched. Germline-derived CDR1 and CDR2 are KGHDR and SFDVKD. The CDR3 loop spans 16 amino acids. CDR3 DNA: TGTGCCACCAGTGATCGTACTAGCGGCGAAACAGATACGCAGTATTTT. Translated: CATSDRTSGETDTQYF.

This chain connects TRBV27 to TRBJ2-1, with 13 bases identical to TRBD2. This CDR3 is built from 17 residues. Trimming removed 5 bases from V and 9 bases from J; junction bases left unmatched: 13. The germline V gene encodes CDR1 MNHEY and CDR2 SMNVEV (reference sequence). The CDR3 spells CASSPRTGTSGMSEQFF. The CDR3 DNA follows: TGTGCCAGCAGTCCGAGAACCGGGACTAGCGGGATGAGTGAGCAGTTCTTC.

The chain couples TRBV29-1 to TRBJ2-1, with 7 nucleotides matching TRBD1. This CDR3 spans 14 amino acids. V lost 7 bases and J lost 2; bases outside the gene matches: 8. Germline CDR1 SQVTM, CDR2 ANQGSEA. The CDR3 protein is CSGGQMSAYNEQFF. CDR3 nucleotides: TGCAGCGGGGGACAGATGAGCGCCTACAATGAGCAGTTCTTC.

The chain links TRBV12-3 or TRBV12-4 to TRBJ2-5; D is perhaps TRBD2 (6 bases). Trimming removed 4 bases from V and 0 bases from J, with 9 bases in between. This CDR3 has 14 amino acids. The CDR3 sequence is CASSSGSYQETQYF. CDR3 in DNA: TGTGCCAGCAGTTCCGGGAGCTACCAAGAGACCCAGTACTTC.

This clonotype was observed a handful of times. The chain joins TRBV6-2 or TRBV6-3 to TRBJ1-2; D is possibly TRBD1 (5 bases). The germline gives CDR1 MNHEY, CDR2 SVGEGT. The CDR3 covers 11 residues. The V gene lost 8 bases and the J gene lost 5 bases, with 9 bases spanning the gap. The CDR3 nucleotides read TGTGCCAGCTCGCGGGGGTATGGCTACACCTTC. Protein product: CASSRGYGYTF.

The table lists this clonotype with a few counts. The V gene is TRBV12-3 or TRBV12-4, the J gene TRBJ1-1, with a weak D call TRBD1 (6 bases). V shed 3 bases and J shed 2 bases, with 13 bases lying between them. The CDR3 sequence is 15 residues long. The CDR3 spells CASSFKGGRNTEAFF. The CDR3 DNA sequence: TGTGCCAGCAGTTTTAAAGGGGGTAGAAACACTGAAGCTTTCTTT.

This clonotype was observed many times. The rearrangement joins TRBV11-2 to TRBJ2-5; D uncertain. The V and J ends lost 3 bases and 5 bases respectively, with 10 bases between them. Germline CDR1 SGHAT, CDR2 FQNNGV. The CDR3 is 13 amino acids. The CDR3 loop reads CASSFGEKETQYF. The CDR3 coding sequence is TGTGCCAGCAGCTTCGGCGAGAAGGAGACCCAGTACTTC. Full variable domain (rest looked up from reference TRBV11-2 and TRBJ2-5): EAGVAQSPRYKIIEKRQSVAFWCNPISGHATLYWYQQILGQGPKLLIQFQNNGVVDDSQLPKDRFSAERLKGVDSTLKIQPAKLEDSAVYLCASSFGEKETQYFGPGTRLLVL.

The V call is TRBV7-9, the J call TRBJ1-6; tentatively, D is TRBD1 (6 bases). The CDR3 length is 14 residues. The V end was cut by 9 bases, the J end by 5 bases, with 14 bases between. The germline CDR1 and CDR2 sequences are SEHNR and FQNEAQ (reference sequence). Here the CDR3 reads CASNRADNNSPLHF. In DNA, the CDR3 is TGTGCCAGTAACAGGGCCGATAATAATTCACCCCTCCACTTT.

The rearrangement joins TRBV20-1 to TRBJ2-1, with a tentative D call TRBD1 (6 bases). Germline V gene sequence: CDR1 DFQATT, CDR2 SNEGSKA (reference sequence). Trimming shortened V by 4 bases and J by 9 bases, and 19 bases separated the two germline ends. This CDR3 is 14 amino acids long. This chain's CDR3 is CSATYVGADGEQFF. The CDR3 DNA is TGCAGTGCTACGTACGTGGGGGCCGACGGTGAGCAGTTCTTC.

The chain recombines TRBV5-6 with TRBJ2-3; D uncertain. Trimming took 3 bases from V and 0 from J, leaving 5 bases between them. Germline V gives CDR1 SGHDT, CDR2 YYEEEE. The length of the CDR3 is 13 residues. The CDR3 nucleotides read TGTGCCAGCAGCTCGACTAGCACAGATACGCAGTATTTT. It codes for CASSSTSTDTQYF.

This clonotype was observed a handful of times. The chain links TRBV30 to TRBJ2-1; TRBD2 is a possible D gene (6 bases). Trimming took 0 bases from V and 3 from J, leaving 9 bases between them. The CDR3 has 14 amino acids. Germline CDR1 reads GTSNPN; CDR2 reads SVGIG (reference sequence). The CDR3 DNA reads TGTGCCTGGAGTGTAGGGCGGGACTACAATGAGCAGTTCTTC. Encoded protein: CAWSVGRDYNEQFF.